This TCR beta chain stems from a study of human thymus T cells. Some clones are missing from TCRdb's copy, which holds only in-frame ones; the method was immunoSEQ multiplex PCR. The profile shows 120,000 or so clones, over 85% of them singletons. A note on this clone: Its antigen remains unknown.

Corrective heart surgery yielded the resections from which the thymus tissue came. The people who donated were healthy Finnish babies having corrective surgery for congenital heart defects. Study outcomes and limitations: Biased V and J segment usage appeared in thymus and peripheral blood. Thymic TCR repertoires of unrelated people reportedly overlapped highly.

This CDR3 comprises 16 residues. From germline, CDR1 is SGHAT and CDR2 FQNNGV. With 5 bases clipped from V and 3 bases from J, the junction kept 9 bases outside the gene matches. Sequencing used thymus tissue. The chain is built from TRBV11-2 and TRBJ2-2; 7 bases match TRBD1. This receptor was obtained from a boy younger than two with a congenital heart defect but otherwise immunologically healthy. CDR3 region: CASSPHIGGYTGELFF. CDR3 sequence (DNA): TGTGCCAGCAGCCCGCACATAGGGGGCTACACCGGGGAGCTGTTTTTT. Supplemented by reference TRBV11-2 and TRBJ2-2, the full variable domain reads EAGVAQSPRYKIIEKRQSVAFWCNPISGHATLYWYQQILGQGPKLLIQFQNNGVVDDSQLPKDRFSAERLKGVDSTLKIQPAKLEDSAVYLCASSPHIGGYTGELFFGEGSRLTVL.